The present T cell receptor (beta chain) was sequenced within a study of T cell changes during pregnancy in multiple sclerosis (dated by TCRdb to the late 2010s). As for the study more broadly: In women with multiple sclerosis, the researchers looked at how the T cell repertoire shifted as pregnancy progressed.

From the cysteine up to the phenylalanine, the CDR3 has a length of 14 residues. CDR3 DNA is the only sequence kept; it has 42 bases, read in frame from the first base. As encoded in the germline V gene, CDR1 is SGDLS while CDR2 is YYNGEE. V loses 4 bases at its end and J loses 1 base; junction bases beyond the gene matches: 4. To prepare the library, the immunoSEQ multiplex PCR assay was applied. TCRdb's version of the immuneACCESS table is confined to in-frame rearrangements and falls short of the full clone set. An unresolved V gene accounts for under half of the shortfall where checked; the remainder is of unknown origin. The sample yields around 70,000 clones; 85% to 95% were counted once. Of the sample, approximately 2.4% falls within the top ten clones. Remarks on this clone: Its antigen is not yet known. Per-base quality was not reported, and no clone a single base away is much larger than it.

The receptor's source is a female donor with multiple sclerosis, enrolled in a pregnancy study. The receptor chain draws on TRBV9 and TRBJ2-7; 8 bases in the junction line up with TRBD1. This sample comprised peripheral blood, obtained before pregnancy. The bases read TGTGCCAGCAGCCCCCGGGACAGGTCCTACGAGCAGTACTTC. This gives the protein CASSPRDRSYEQYF.